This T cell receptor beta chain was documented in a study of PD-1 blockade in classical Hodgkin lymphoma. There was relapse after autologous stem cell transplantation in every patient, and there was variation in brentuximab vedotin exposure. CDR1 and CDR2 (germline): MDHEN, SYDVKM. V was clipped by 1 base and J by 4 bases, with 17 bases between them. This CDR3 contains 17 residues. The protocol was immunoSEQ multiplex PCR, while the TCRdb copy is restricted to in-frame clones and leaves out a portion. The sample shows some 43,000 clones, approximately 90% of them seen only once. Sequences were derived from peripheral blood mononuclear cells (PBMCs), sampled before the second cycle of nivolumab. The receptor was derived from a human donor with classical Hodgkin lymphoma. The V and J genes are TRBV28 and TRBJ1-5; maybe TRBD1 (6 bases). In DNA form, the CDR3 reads TGTGCCAGCAGTTTATTTTGGGGGCCAAGCGGGAATCAGCCCCAGCATTTT. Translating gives CASSLFWGPSGNQPQHF.